The T cell receptor (beta chain) under discussion was sequenced for a study of technical replicates of blood from a few donors (dated by TCRdb to about 2017). The library was built by means of the immunoSEQ multiplex PCR assay. Not all clones reach the TCRdb copy of this immuneACCESS table, which keeps in-frame sequences only. Checked studies attribute under half of the gap to unresolved V genes and leave the rest unexplained. Across this sample there are some 57,000 clones, with less than 98% seen only once. Approximately 0.21% of the sample goes to the ten largest clones. This clone appeared a single time. Which antigen it targets is not known. Base qualities were left out, and no much larger clone turns up one base away. Its CDR3 holds 13 amino acids, cysteine through phenylalanine. The kept DNA is CDR3 alone, 39 bases in frame from the first base. From the germline V gene, CDR1 is SQVTM and CDR2 is ANQGSEA. Here V drops 5 bases and J drops 4 bases, and the junction holds 7 bases not matched to any gene.

The chain is encoded by TRBV29-1 joined to TRBJ1-2, and TRBD1 aligns with 7 junction nucleotides. Sequenced input: T cells isolated from PBMCs. The sequence came from a human donor in good health. The DNA sequence is as follows: TGCAGCGTTCCCCGGGACAGCTTCTATGGCTACACCTTC. This gives the protein CSVPRDSFYGYTF. When the CDR3 is completed using the reference TRBV29-1 and TRBJ1-2 genes on either side, the full variable domain is SAVISQKPSRDICQRGTSLTIQCQVDSQVTMMFWYRQQPGQSLTLIATANQGSEATYESGFVIDKFPISRPNLTFSTLTVSNMSPEDSSIYLCSVPRDSFYGYTFGSGTRLTVV.